This is a list of T cell receptor beta chains from one sample in a study of T cell clonotyping in hematopoietic cell transplantation. Assay: immunoSEQ multiplex PCR; the TCRdb copy retains only in-frame clones and omits some. The repertoire holds 4,500 to 5,000 clones, with roughly 88% as singletons. Sequencing was done on a sample of peripheral blood mononuclear cells. These TCRs come from a man between 40 and 49 years old in good health. Some clones in this sample may be carry-over from other donors' samples. The CDR3 runs from the conserved cysteine through the conserved F or W. Fields, in order: J gene, D gene, V gene, clone size, CDR3 protein, CDR3 DNA. A D gene is named only where the DNA matches it firmly. Some rows mark clone size as missing; the rest say once, few, many or name a class of expanded clone.

J gene: TRBJ2-5; D gene: TRBD2; V gene: TRBV19; clone size: -; CDR3 protein: CASSIYRGRARETQYF; CDR3 DNA: TGTGCCAGTAGTATTTACCGCGGGAGGGCTAGGGAGACCCAGTACTTC
J gene: TRBJ2-5; D gene: -; V gene: TRBV10-3; clone size: -; CDR3 protein: CAISESLGQETQYF; CDR3 DNA: TGTGCCATCAGTGAGTCCTTGGGCCAAGAGACCCAGTACTTC
J gene: TRBJ2-7; D gene: TRBD1; V gene: TRBV14; clone size: -; CDR3 protein: CASSFRQGEQYF; CDR3 DNA: TGTGCCAGCAGCTTTCGACAGGGGGAGCAGTACTTC
J gene: TRBJ2-7; D gene: TRBD1; V gene: TRBV7-9; clone size: -; CDR3 protein: CASSLVRGHSDEQYF; CDR3 DNA: TGTGCCAGCAGCTTAGTAAGGGGGCATAGTGACGAGCAGTACTTC
J gene: TRBJ2-1; D gene: TRBD2; V gene: TRBV7-6; clone size: -; CDR3 protein: CASSLWLAGGDNEQFF; CDR3 DNA: TGTGCCAGCAGCTTATGGCTAGCGGGAGGGGATAATGAGCAGTTCTTC
J gene: TRBJ1-1; D gene: TRBD1; V gene: TRBV25-1; clone size: -; CDR3 protein: CASSEWTGENTEAFF; CDR3 DNA: TGTGCCAGCAGTGAGTGGACAGGGGAGAACACTGAAGCTTTCTTT
J gene: TRBJ2-5; D gene: TRBD2; V gene: TRBV5-8; clone size: once; CDR3 protein: CASSLRLAEETQYF; CDR3 DNA: TGTGCCAGCAGCCTGCGACTAGCGGAAGAGACCCAGTACTTC
J gene: TRBJ1-5; D gene: -; V gene: TRBV5-6; clone size: -; CDR3 protein: CASSFSRNQPQHF; CDR3 DNA: TGTGCCAGCAGCTTTTCGCGGAATCAGCCCCAGCATTTT
J gene: TRBJ2-2; D gene: -; V gene: TRBV5-6; clone size: once; CDR3 protein: CASSINTGELFF; CDR3 DNA: TGTGCCAGCAGCATAAACACCGGGGAGCTGTTTTTT
J gene: TRBJ1-1; D gene: -; V gene: TRBV7-9; clone size: -; CDR3 protein: CASSRNTEAFF; CDR3 DNA: TGTGCCAGCAGCCGGAACACTGAAGCTTTCTTT
J gene: TRBJ1-2; D gene: -; V gene: TRBV7-8; clone size: -; CDR3 protein: CASTRVGIDGAQGYTF; CDR3 DNA: TGTGCCAGCACTAGGGTAGGGATCGACGGTGCGCAGGGCTACACCTTC
J gene: TRBJ2-5; D gene: -; V gene: TRBV4-2; clone size: -; CDR3 protein: CASSQDQGGLEETQYF; CDR3 DNA: TGTGCCAGCAGCCAAGACCAGGGGGGTCTTGAAGAGACCCAGTACTTC
J gene: TRBJ2-7; D gene: -; V gene: TRBV11-3; clone size: -; CDR3 protein: CASSLTAYEQYF; CDR3 DNA: TGTGCCAGCAGCCTTACGGCCTACGAGCAGTACTTC
J gene: TRBJ1-2; D gene: -; V gene: TRBV29-1; clone size: -; CDR3 protein: CSAPDTGYGYTF; CDR3 DNA: TGCAGCGCACCAGACACAGGCTATGGCTACACCTTC
J gene: TRBJ1-1; D gene: -; V gene: TRBV18; clone size: -; CDR3 protein: CASSSIGSLNTEAFF; CDR3 DNA: TGTGCCAGCTCATCTATCGGGTCGCTGAACACTGAAGCTTTCTTT
J gene: TRBJ2-2; D gene: -; V gene: TRBV6-5; clone size: -; CDR3 protein: CASSYRVSGELFF; CDR3 DNA: TGTGCCAGCAGTTACAGGGTGTCCGGGGAGCTGTTTTTT
J gene: TRBJ1-5; D gene: -; V gene: TRBV2; clone size: -; CDR3 protein: CASSEAGYSNQPQHF; CDR3 DNA: TGTGCCAGCAGTGAAGCTGGTTATAGCAATCAGCCCCAGCATTTT
J gene: TRBJ2-7; D gene: -; V gene: TRBV11-1; clone size: -; CDR3 protein: CASSFLGTDSYEQYF; CDR3 DNA: TGTGCCAGCAGCTTTCTCGGGACCGATTCCTACGAGCAGTACTTC
J gene: TRBJ1-1; D gene: -; V gene: TRBV5-1; clone size: -; CDR3 protein: CASSLARGYTEAFF; CDR3 DNA: TGCGCCAGCAGCTTGGCTAGGGGGTACACTGAAGCTTTCTTT
J gene: TRBJ2-3; D gene: -; V gene: TRBV4-1; clone size: -; CDR3 protein: CASSQGRYSTDTQYF; CDR3 DNA: TGCGCCAGCAGCCAAGGGCGCTACAGCACAGATACGCAGTATTTT
J gene: TRBJ2-1; D gene: TRBD1; V gene: TRBV20-1; clone size: -; CDR3 protein: CSGAGGLEQFF; CDR3 DNA: TGCAGTGGGGCAGGGGGCCTTGAGCAGTTCTTC
J gene: TRBJ2-1; D gene: TRBD2; V gene: TRBV10-2; clone size: -; CDR3 protein: CASTGLAGDNEQFF; CDR3 DNA: TGCGCCAGCACCGGACTAGCGGGAGACAATGAGCAGTTCTTC
J gene: TRBJ2-3; D gene: -; V gene: TRBV11-3; clone size: -; CDR3 protein: CASSLGGGRGVDTQYF; CDR3 DNA: TGTGCCAGCAGCTTAGGGGGTGGCCGTGGAGTAGATACGCAGTATTTT
J gene: TRBJ1-5; D gene: TRBD1; V gene: TRBV2; clone size: -; CDR3 protein: CASSETAGGGQPQHF; CDR3 DNA: TGTGCCAGCAGTGAAACGGCAGGGGGAGGTCAGCCCCAGCATTTT
J gene: TRBJ1-2; D gene: -; V gene: TRBV30; clone size: -; CDR3 protein: CAHRPTIGGYTF; CDR3 DNA: TGTGCCCACCGACCGACTATAGGTGGCTACACCTTC
J gene: TRBJ1-2; D gene: TRBD1; V gene: TRBV19; clone size: -; CDR3 protein: CASSIDPGQGGRSGYTF; CDR3 DNA: TGTGCCAGTAGTATAGACCCGGGACAGGGGGGACGGAGTGGCTACACCTTC
J gene: TRBJ1-2; D gene: -; V gene: TRBV30; clone size: -; CDR3 protein: CAWSETGFNYGYTF; CDR3 DNA: TGTGCCTGGAGTGAGACAGGTTTTAACTATGGCTACACCTTC
J gene: TRBJ1-1; D gene: -; V gene: TRBV7-3; clone size: -; CDR3 protein: CASSPQGLSRNTEAFF; CDR3 DNA: TGTGCCAGCAGCCCCCAGGGGTTGTCTAGGAACACTGAAGCTTTCTTT
J gene: TRBJ2-4; D gene: -; V gene: TRBV25-1; clone size: -; CDR3 protein: CASSPGLAKNIQYF; CDR3 DNA: TGTGCCAGCAGCCCAGGACTAGCCAAAAACATTCAGTACTTC
J gene: TRBJ2-2; D gene: -; V gene: TRBV7-2; clone size: -; CDR3 protein: CASSFRRGRTGELFF; CDR3 DNA: TGTGCCAGCAGCTTTAGGCGGGGGCGGACCGGGGAGCTGTTTTTT
J gene: TRBJ1-2; D gene: TRBD1; V gene: TRBV6-5; clone size: -; CDR3 protein: CASSRTGGGGYTF; CDR3 DNA: TGTGCCAGCAGCAGGACAGGGGGTGGTGGCTACACCTTC
J gene: TRBJ1-6; D gene: TRBD1; V gene: TRBV19; clone size: -; CDR3 protein: CASSIGGQGPSPLHF; CDR3 DNA: TGTGCCAGTAGTATCGGGGGACAGGGGCCATCACCCCTCCACTTT
J gene: TRBJ2-7; D gene: TRBD2; V gene: TRBV4-3; clone size: -; CDR3 protein: CASSQGVSSGRPYF; CDR3 DNA: TGCGCCAGCAGCCAAGGGGTTTCTAGCGGGAGGCCGTACTTC
J gene: TRBJ1-1; D gene: TRBD1; V gene: TRBV4-1; clone size: -; CDR3 protein: CASSPGTGTLNTEAFF; CDR3 DNA: TGCGCCAGCAGCCCCGGGACAGGGACTTTGAACACTGAAGCTTTCTTT
J gene: TRBJ2-2; D gene: TRBD1; V gene: TRBV5-1; clone size: -; CDR3 protein: CASSLDRVTGELFF; CDR3 DNA: TGCGCCAGCAGCTTAGACAGGGTCACCGGGGAGCTGTTTTTT
J gene: TRBJ1-6; D gene: -; V gene: TRBV7-9; clone size: -; CDR3 protein: CASLPGQGHDSPLHF; CDR3 DNA: TGTGCCAGCTTACCGGGCCAAGGGCATGATTCACCCCTCCACTTT
J gene: TRBJ2-1; D gene: TRBD2; V gene: TRBV7-6; clone size: -; CDR3 protein: CASSSASGSFSEQFF; CDR3 DNA: TGTGCCAGCAGCTCAGCTAGCGGGAGTTTTAGTGAGCAGTTCTTC
J gene: TRBJ1-5; D gene: -; V gene: TRBV7-8; clone size: -; CDR3 protein: CASSLEGISNQPQHF; CDR3 DNA: TGTGCCAGCAGCTTGGAGGGGATTAGCAATCAGCCCCAGCATTTT
J gene: TRBJ2-7; D gene: -; V gene: TRBV5-5; clone size: -; CDR3 protein: CASSWEGQPYEQYF; CDR3 DNA: TGTGCCAGCAGCTGGGAGGGACAGCCCTACGAGCAGTACTTC
J gene: TRBJ2-5; D gene: -; V gene: TRBV5-1; clone size: -; CDR3 protein: CASSGIPQETQYF; CDR3 DNA: TGCGCCAGCAGCGGGATCCCCCAAGAGACCCAGTACTTC
J gene: TRBJ2-7; D gene: TRBD1; V gene: TRBV5-1; clone size: -; CDR3 protein: CASSARTGNAEQYF; CDR3 DNA: TGCGCCAGCAGCGCCCGGACAGGGAACGCCGAGCAGTACTTC
J gene: TRBJ2-7; D gene: -; V gene: TRBV27; clone size: -; CDR3 protein: CASSLNSVRNLYEQYF; CDR3 DNA: TGTGCCAGCAGTTTAAACTCTGTGCGGAACCTCTACGAGCAGTACTTC